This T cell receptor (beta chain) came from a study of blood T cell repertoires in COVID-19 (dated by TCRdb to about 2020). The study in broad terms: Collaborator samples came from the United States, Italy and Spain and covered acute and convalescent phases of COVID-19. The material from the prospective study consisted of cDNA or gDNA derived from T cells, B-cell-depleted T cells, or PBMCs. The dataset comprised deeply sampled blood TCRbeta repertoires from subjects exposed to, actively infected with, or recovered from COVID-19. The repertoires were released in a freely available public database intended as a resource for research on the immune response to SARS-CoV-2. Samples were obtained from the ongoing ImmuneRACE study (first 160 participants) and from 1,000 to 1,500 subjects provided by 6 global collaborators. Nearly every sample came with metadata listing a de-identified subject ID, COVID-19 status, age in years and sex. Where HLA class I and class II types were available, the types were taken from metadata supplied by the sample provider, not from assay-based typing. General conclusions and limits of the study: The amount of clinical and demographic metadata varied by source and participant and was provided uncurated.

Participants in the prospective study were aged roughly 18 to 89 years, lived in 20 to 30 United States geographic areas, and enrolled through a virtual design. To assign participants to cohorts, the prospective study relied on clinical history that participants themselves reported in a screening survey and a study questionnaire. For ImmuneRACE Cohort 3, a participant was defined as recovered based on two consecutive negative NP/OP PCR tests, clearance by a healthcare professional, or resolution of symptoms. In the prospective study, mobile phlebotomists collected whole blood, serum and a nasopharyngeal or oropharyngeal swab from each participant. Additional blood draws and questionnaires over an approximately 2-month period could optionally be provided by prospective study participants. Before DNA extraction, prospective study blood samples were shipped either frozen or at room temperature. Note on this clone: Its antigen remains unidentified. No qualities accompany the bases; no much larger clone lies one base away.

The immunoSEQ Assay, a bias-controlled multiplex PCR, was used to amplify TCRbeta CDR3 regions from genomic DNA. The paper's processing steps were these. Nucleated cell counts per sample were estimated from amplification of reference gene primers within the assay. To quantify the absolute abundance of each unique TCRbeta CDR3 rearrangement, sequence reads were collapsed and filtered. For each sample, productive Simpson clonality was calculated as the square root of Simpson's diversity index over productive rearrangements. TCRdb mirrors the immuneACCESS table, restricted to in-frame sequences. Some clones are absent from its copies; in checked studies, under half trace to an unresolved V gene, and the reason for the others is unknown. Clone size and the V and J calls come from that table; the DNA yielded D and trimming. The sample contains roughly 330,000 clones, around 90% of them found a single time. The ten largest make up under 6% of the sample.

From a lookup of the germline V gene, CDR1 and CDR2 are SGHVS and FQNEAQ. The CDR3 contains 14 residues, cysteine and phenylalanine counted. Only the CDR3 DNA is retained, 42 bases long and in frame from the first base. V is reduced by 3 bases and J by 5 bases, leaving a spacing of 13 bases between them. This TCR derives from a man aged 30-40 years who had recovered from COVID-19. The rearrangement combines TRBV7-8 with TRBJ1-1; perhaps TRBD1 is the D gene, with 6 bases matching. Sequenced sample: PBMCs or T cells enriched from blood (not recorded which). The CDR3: CASSFRGLETEAFF. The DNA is TGTGCCAGCAGCTTCAGGGGCCTCGAGACTGAAGCTTTCTTT.